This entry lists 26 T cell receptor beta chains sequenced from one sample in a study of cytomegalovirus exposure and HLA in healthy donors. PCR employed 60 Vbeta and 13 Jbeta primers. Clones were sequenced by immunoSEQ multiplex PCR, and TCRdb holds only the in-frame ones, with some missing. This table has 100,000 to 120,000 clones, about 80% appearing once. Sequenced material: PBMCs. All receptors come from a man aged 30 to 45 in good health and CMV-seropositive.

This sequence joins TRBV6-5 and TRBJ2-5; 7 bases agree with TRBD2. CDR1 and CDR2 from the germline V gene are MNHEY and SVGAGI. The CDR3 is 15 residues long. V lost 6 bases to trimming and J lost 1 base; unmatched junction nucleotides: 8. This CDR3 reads CASSPQERGQETQYF. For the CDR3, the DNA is TGTGCCAGCAGCCCCCAGGAGCGGGGCCAAGAGACCCAGTACTTC.

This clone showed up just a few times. CDR3 amino acids: CAWSAFVRAGETQYF. Here the CDR3 DNA reads TGTGCCTGGAGCGCCTTTGTGAGGGCCGGGGAGACCCAGTACTTC. V usage is TRBV30 and J usage is TRBJ2-5; the D gene is possibly TRBD2 (5 bases). Trimming removed 3 bases at V and 5 bases at J, with 19 bases between. The length of the CDR3 is 15 residues. Per germline, CDR1 GTSNPN and CDR2 SVGIG (reference sequence).

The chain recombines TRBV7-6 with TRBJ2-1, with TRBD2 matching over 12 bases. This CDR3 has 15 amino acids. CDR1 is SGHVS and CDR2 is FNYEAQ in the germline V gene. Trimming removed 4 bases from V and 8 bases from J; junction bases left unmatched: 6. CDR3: CASSSRTSGEDEQFF. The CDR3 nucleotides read TGTGCCAGCAGCTCGCGGACTAGCGGGGAGGATGAGCAGTTCTTC.

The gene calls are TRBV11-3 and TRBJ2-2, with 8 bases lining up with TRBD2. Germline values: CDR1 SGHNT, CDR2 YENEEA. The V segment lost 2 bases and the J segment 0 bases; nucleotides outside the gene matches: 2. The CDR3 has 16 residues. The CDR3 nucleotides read TGTGCCAGCAGCTTATCGCGGGGGGCGAACACCGGGGAGCTGTTTTTT. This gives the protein CASSLSRGANTGELFF.

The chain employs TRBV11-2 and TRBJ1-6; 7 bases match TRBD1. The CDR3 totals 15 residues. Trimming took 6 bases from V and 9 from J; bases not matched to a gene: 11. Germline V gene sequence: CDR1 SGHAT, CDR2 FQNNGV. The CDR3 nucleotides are TGTGCCAGCAGATCGATTTACAGGGGTACTTCACCCCTCCACTTT. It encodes CASRSIYRGTSPLHF. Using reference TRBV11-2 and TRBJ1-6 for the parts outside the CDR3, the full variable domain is EAGVAQSPRYKIIEKRQSVAFWCNPISGHATLYWYQQILGQGPKLLIQFQNNGVVDDSQLPKDRFSAERLKGVDSTLKIQPAKLEDSAVYLCASRSIYRGTSPLHFGNGTRLTVT.

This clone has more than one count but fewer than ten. The CDR3, as DNA: TGTGCCAGCAGTAGTCCGGGGACTAGCGGTAATGAGCAGTTCTTC. Translating it yields CASSSPGTSGNEQFF. The chain couples TRBV6-5 to TRBJ2-1; 11 bases are a match to TRBD2. The trim removed 5 bases at V and 7 bases at J, leaving 7 bases unmatched. There are 15 residues in the CDR3. Per germline, CDR1 MNHEY and CDR2 SVGAGI.

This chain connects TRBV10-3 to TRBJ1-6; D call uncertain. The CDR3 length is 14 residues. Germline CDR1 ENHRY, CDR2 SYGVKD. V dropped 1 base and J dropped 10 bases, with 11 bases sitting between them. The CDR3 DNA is TGTGCCATCAGTGAGTTCTACAGCTTATCACCCCTCCACTTT. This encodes CAISEFYSLSPLHF.

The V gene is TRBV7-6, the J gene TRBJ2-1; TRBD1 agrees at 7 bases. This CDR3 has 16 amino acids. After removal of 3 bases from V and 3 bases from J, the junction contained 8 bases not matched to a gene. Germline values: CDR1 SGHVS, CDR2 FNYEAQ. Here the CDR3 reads CASSLARGGLYNEQFF. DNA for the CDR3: TGTGCCAGCAGCTTGGCTAGAGGGGGCCTCTACAATGAGCAGTTCTTC.

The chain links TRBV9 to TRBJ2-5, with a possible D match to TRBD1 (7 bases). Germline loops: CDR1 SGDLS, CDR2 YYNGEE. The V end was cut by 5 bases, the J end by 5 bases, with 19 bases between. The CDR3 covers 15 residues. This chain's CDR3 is CASSPSGGGGETQYF. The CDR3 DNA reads TGTGCCAGCAGTCCGTCAGGGGGTGGAGGGGAGACCCAGTACTTC.

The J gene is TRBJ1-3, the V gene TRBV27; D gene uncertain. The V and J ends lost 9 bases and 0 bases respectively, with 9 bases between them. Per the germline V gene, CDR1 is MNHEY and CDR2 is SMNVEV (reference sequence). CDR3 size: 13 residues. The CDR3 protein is CASFPSSGNTIYF. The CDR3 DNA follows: TGTGCCAGTTTTCCGAGCTCTGGAAACACCATATATTTT.

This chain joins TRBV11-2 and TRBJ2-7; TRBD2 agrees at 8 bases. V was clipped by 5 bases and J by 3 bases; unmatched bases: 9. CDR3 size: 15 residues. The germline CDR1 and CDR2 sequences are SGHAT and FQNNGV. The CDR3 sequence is CASSQAGGSIYEQYF. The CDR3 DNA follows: TGTGCCAGCAGCCAGGCGGGGGGCTCGATCTACGAGCAGTACTTC.

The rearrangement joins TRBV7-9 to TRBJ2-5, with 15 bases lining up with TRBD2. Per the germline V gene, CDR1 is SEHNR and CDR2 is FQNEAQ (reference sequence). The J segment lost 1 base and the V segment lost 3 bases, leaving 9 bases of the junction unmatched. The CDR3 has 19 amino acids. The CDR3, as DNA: TGTGCCAGCAGCTTCCATAGGACTAGCGGGGGGGCCGTCCAAGAGACCCAGTACTTC. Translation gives CASSFHRTSGGAVQETQYF. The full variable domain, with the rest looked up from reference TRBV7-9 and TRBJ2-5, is DTGVSQNPRHKITKRGQNVTFRCDPISEHNRLYWYRQTLGQGPEFLTYFQNEAQLEKSRLLSDRFSAERPKGSFSTLEIQRTEQGDSAMYLCASSFHRTSGGAVQETQYFGPGTRLLVL.

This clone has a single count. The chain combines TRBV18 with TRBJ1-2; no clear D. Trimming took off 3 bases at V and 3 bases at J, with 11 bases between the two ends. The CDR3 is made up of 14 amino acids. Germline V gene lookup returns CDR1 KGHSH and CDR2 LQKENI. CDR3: CASSPTPGDYGYTF. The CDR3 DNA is TGTGCCAGCTCACCCACGCCGGGTGACTATGGCTACACCTTC.

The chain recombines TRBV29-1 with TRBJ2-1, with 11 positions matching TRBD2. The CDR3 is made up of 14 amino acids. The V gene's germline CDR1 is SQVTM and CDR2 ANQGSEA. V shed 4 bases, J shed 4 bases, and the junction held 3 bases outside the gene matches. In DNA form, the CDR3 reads TGCAGCGTTGTTACTAGCGGGGGTTACAATGAGCAGTTCTTC. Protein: CSVVTSGGYNEQFF.

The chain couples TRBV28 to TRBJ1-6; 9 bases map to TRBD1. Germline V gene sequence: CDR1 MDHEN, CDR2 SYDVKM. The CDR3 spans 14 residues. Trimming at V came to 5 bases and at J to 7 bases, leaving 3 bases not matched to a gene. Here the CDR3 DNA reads TGTGCCAGCAGTCTCGGGACAGGGAATTCACCCCTCCACTTT. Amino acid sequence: CASSLGTGNSPLHF.

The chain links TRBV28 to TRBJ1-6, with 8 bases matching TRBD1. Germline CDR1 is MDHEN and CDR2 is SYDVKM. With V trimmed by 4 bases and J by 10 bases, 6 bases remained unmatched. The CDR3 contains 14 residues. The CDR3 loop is CASSSDRAGSPLHF. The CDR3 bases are TGTGCCAGCAGTTCGGACAGGGCTGGCTCACCCCTCCACTTT. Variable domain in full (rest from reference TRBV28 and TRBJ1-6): DVKVTQSSRYLVKRTGEKVFLECVQDMDHENMFWYRQDPGLGLRLIYFSYDVKMKEKGDIPEGYSVSREKKERFSLILESASTNQTSMYLCASSSDRAGSPLHFGNGTRLTVT.

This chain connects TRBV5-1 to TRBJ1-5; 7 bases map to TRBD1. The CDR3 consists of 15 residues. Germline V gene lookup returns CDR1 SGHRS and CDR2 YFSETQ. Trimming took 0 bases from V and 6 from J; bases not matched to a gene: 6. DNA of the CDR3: TGCGCCAGCAGCTTGGAGGGGGCTTCAGGTCAGCCCCAGCATTTT. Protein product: CASSLEGASGQPQHF.

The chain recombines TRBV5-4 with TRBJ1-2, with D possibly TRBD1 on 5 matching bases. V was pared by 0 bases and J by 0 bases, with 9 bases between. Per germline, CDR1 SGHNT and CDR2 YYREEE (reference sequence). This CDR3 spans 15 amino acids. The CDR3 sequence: CASSLEAGTNYGYTF. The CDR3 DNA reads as TGTGCCAGCAGCTTGGAGGCAGGGACTAACTATGGCTACACCTTC.

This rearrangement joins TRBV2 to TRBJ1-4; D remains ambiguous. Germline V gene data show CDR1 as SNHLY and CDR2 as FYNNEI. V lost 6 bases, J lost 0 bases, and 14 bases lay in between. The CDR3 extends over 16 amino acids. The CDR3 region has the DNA TGTGCCAGCAGAGAAAAGGGAGGGTCAACTAATGAAAAACTGTTTTTT. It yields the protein CASREKGGSTNEKLFF.

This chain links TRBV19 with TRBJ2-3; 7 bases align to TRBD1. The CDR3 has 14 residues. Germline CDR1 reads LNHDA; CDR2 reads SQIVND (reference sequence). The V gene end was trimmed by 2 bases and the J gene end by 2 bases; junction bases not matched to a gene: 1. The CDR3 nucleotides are TGTGCCAGTAGTATACAGGGGGTCACAGATACGCAGTATTTT. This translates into CASSIQGVTDTQYF.

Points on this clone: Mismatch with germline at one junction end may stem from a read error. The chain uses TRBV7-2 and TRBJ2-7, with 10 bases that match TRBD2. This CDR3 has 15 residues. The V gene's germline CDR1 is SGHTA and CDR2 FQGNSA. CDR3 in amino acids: CASSLSGGASHEQYF. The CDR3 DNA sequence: TGTGCCAGCAGCCTGAGCGGGGGGGCCTCCCACGAGCAGTACTTC.

The CDR3 nucleotides are TGTGTCCTAGAAGTAGGAAATGAGCAGTTCTTC. This encodes CVLEVGNEQFF. The rearrangement links TRBV2 to TRBJ2-1; no firm D call. The V gene's germline CDR1 is SNHLY and CDR2 FYNNEI. This CDR3 comprises 11 residues.

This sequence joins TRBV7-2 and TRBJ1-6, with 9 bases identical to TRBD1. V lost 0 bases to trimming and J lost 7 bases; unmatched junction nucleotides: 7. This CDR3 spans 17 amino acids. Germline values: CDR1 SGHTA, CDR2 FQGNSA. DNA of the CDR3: TGTGCCAGCAGCTTAGCCGACAGGGGGGCAAAGAATTCACCCCTCCACTTT. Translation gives CASSLADRGAKNSPLHF.

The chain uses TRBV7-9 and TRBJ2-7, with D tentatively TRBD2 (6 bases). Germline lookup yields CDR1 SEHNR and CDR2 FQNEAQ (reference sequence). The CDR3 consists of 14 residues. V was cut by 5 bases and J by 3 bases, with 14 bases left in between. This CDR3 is CASSPPGRNYEQYF. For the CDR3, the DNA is TGTGCCAGCAGCCCCCCAGGGAGGAACTACGAGCAGTACTTC.

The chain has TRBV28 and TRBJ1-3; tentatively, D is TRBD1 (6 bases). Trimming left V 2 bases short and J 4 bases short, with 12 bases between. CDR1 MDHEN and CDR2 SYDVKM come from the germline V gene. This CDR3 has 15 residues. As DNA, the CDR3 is TGTGCCAGCAGTTTAGGGCAGGGGACAGGAAACACCATATATTTT. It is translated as CASSLGQGTGNTIYF.

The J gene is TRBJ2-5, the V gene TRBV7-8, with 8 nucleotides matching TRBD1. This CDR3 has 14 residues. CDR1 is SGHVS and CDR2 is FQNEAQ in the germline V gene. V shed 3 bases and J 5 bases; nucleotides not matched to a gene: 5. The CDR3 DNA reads TGTGCCAGCAGCTTCCCAGGGGGCTATGAGACCCAGTACTTC. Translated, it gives CASSFPGGYETQYF.